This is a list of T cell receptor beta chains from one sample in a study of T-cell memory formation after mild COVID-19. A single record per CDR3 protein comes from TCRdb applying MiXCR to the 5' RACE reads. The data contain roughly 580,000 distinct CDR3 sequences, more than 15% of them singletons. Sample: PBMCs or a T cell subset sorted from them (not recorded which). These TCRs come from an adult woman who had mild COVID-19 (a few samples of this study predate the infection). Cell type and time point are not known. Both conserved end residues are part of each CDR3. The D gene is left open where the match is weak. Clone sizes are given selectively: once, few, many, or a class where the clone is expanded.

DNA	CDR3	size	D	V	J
TGTGCCATCAGTGAGCCGGGACAGACGAGCTCCTACGAGCAGTACTTC	CAISEPGQTSSYEQYF	many	TRBD1	TRBV10-3	TRBJ2-7
TGTGCCAGCAGGGACAGTTACTACGAGCAGTACTTC	CASRDSYYEQYF	few	NA	TRBV2	TRBJ2-7
TGCAGTGCGCGCAAGGGGCCCAATGAAAAACTGTTTTTT	CSARKGPNEKLFF	NA	NA	TRBV20-1	TRBJ1-4
TGCGCCAGCAGCCAAGATTCGCAGAGGATGGCCATTCAGTACTTC	CASSQDSQRMAIQYF	many	NA	TRBV4-1	TRBJ2-4
TGTGCCAGCAGCTTTTCCAGACAGGGAGGAACCGGGGAGCTGTTTTTT	CASSFSRQGGTGELFF	few	NA	TRBV7-9	TRBJ2-2
TGCAGCGTCGGGGGCCTTATGAACACTGAAGCTTTCTTT	CSVGGLMNTEAFF	NA	NA	TRBV29-1	TRBJ1-1
TGTGCCAGCAGCCAAGGAAGAGTGAGGGAGGGCAATCAGCCCCAGCATTTT	CASSQGRVREGNQPQHF	NA	NA	TRBV4-2	TRBJ1-5
TGTGCCAGCAGCCCCGGGACTAGCGGGGGGTTTTCCTACAATGAGCAGTTCTTC	CASSPGTSGGFSYNEQFF	few	TRBD2	TRBV9	TRBJ2-1
TGTGCCAGCAGCCCCGTAGAGGGACGATCCTATGGCTACACCTTC	CASSPVEGRSYGYTF	NA	NA	TRBV12-3/TRBV12-4	TRBJ1-2
TGTGCCAGCAGCCAAGCCAGGACCCGAGGGGGCACTGAAGCTTTCTTT	CASSQARTRGGTEAFF	NA	NA	TRBV3-1	TRBJ1-1
TGTGCCATCAGTGAGATTTTACGGAACAATGAGCAGTTCTTC	CAISEILRNNEQFF	few	NA	TRBV10-3	TRBJ2-1
TGTGCCAGCAGTTACTCGGGAGAGTCTAGCGGGAGAGTCTATGAGCAGTTCTTC	CASSYSGESSGRVYEQFF	NA	TRBD2	TRBV6-5	TRBJ2-1
TGCGCCAGCAGTCGAGCGGGAGGGATCTCCGGGGAGCTGTTTTTT	CASSRAGGISGELFF	NA	TRBD2	TRBV4-3	TRBJ2-2
TGTGCCTGGTCCTCGCGGGTGAACACCGGGGAGCTGTTTTTT	CAWSSRVNTGELFF	few	NA	TRBV30	TRBJ2-2
TGTGCCAGCAGTGAGAGACCGGACAAATTGAACACTGAAGCTTTCTTT	CASSERPDKLNTEAFF	NA	NA	TRBV9	TRBJ1-1
TGCAGCGTTGAAGATGGGGGGTCTGGCTACACCTTC	CSVEDGGSGYTF	few	NA	TRBV29-1	TRBJ1-2
TGTGCCAGCAGCTTAGCGGGGGGGATTGATGAGCAGTTCTTC	CASSLAGGIDEQFF	many	TRBD2	TRBV7-3	TRBJ2-1
TGTGCCAGCAGTTTTGGGGTCGGTGGCTACACCTTC	CASSFGVGGYTF	NA	NA	TRBV12-3/TRBV12-4	TRBJ1-2
TGTGCCAGCAGCTTAGGCGGGGGTGGAGATACGCAGTATTTT	CASSLGGGGDTQYF	NA	TRBD2	TRBV7-8	TRBJ2-3
TGTGCCAGCAGGGAGACGGACAGGGCGAACACCGGGGAGCTGTTTTTT	CASRETDRANTGELFF	few	TRBD1	TRBV6-6	TRBJ2-2
TGTGCCAGCACCACAGCGGGGAACTCCTACGAGCAGTACTTC	CASTTAGNSYEQYF	NA	TRBD2	TRBV11-2	TRBJ2-7
TGTGCCATCAGGGCCAATACTAACTATGGCTACACCTTC	CAIRANTNYGYTF	NA	NA	TRBV10-3	TRBJ1-2